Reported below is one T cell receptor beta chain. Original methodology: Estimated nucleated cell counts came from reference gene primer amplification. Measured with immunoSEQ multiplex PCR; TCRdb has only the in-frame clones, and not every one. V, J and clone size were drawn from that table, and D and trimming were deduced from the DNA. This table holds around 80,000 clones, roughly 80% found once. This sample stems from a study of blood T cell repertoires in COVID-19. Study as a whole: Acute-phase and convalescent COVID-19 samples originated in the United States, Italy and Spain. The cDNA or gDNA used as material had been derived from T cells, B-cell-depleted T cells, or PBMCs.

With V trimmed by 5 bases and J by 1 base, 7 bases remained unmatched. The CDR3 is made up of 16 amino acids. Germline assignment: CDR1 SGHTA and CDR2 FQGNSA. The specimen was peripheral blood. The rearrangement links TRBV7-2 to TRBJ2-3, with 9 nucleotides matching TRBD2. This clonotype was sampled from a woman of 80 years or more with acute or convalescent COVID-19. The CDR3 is CASSAPRTSGTDTQYF. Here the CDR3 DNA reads TGTGCCAGCAGCGCCCCTCGGACTAGCGGCACAGATACGCAGTATTTT.